Following are 21 T cell receptor beta chains from one sample sequenced in a study of blood T cell repertoires in COVID-19. The repertoire was sequenced with immunoSEQ multiplex PCR; TCRdb's copy has only in-frame clones and lacks some. Here the sample spans 75,000 or so clones, roughly 90% being singletons. Sequences were obtained from peripheral blood. The receptors stem from a man aged 70-80 years with acute or convalescent COVID-19.

This chain uses TRBV9 with TRBJ2-7; tentative D call: TRBD1 (6 bases). Germline CDR1 is SGDLS and CDR2 is YYNGEE. The V and J ends lost 0 bases and 2 bases respectively, with 12 bases between them. The CDR3 covers 15 residues. CDR3 region: CASSVGVAGAYEQYF. The CDR3 coding sequence is TGTGCCAGCAGCGTAGGTGTAGCAGGGGCCTACGAGCAGTACTTC.

This clone was observed a handful of times. The same CDR3 arises from other DNA sequences in this sample as well. V gene TRBV12-3 or TRBV12-4 combines with J gene TRBJ2-7, with a tentative D call TRBD1 (6 bases). The ends were cut back, 5 bases at V and 4 bases at J, with 9 bases in the middle. CDR3 size: 12 residues. CDR3 protein: CASSPGQYEQYF. The CDR3 DNA reads as TGTGCCAGCAGTCCTGGACAGTACGAGCAGTACTTC.

The chain has TRBV6-6 and TRBJ1-5, with D unclear. Per the germline V gene, CDR1 is MNHNY and CDR2 is SVGAGI (reference sequence). V shed 6 bases and J shed 3 bases, with 15 bases lying between them. The CDR3 runs 15 residues. The CDR3 bases are TGTGCCAGCAGAGAACCCAAATCTAACAATCAGCCCCAGCATTTT. Amino acids: CASREPKSNNQPQHF.

The chain carries TRBV5-4 and TRBJ1-6, with TRBD1 matching over 11 bases. The V gene end was trimmed by 4 bases and the J gene end by 9 bases; junction bases not matched to a gene: 9. CDR3 size: 16 residues. Germline CDR1 is SGHNT and CDR2 is YYREEE (reference sequence). DNA for the CDR3: TGTGCCAGCAGCACTATCCTGGGACAGGGGGTTTCACCCCTCCACTTT. Translated, it gives CASSTILGQGVSPLHF.

By sample share, this clone is medium-sized. The chain links TRBV12-3 or TRBV12-4 to TRBJ1-1; D remains unclear. There are 13 residues in the CDR3. The germline V and J ends were trimmed by 6 bases and 0 bases, with 8 bases remaining between them. The DNA for the CDR3 is TGTGCCAGCAGCCTACAGATGAACACTGAAGCTTTCTTT. Amino acid sequence: CASSLQMNTEAFF.

This rearrangement joins TRBV3-1 (or the pseudogene TRBV3-2) to TRBJ1-3, with 8 bases aligning to TRBD1. V lost 3 bases to trimming and J lost 4 bases; unmatched junction nucleotides: 8. The length of the CDR3 is 16 residues. Germline V gives CDR1 LGHDT, CDR2 YNNKEL (reference sequence). CDR3 nucleotides: TGTGCCAGCAGCCAGGACAGGGCTTTGGGCGGAAACACCATATATTTT. It yields the protein CASSQDRALGGNTIYF.

CDR3 region: CASSHGARGNNQPQHF. CDR3 DNA sequence: TGTGCCAGCAGTCACGGGGCCAGGGGGAACAATCAGCCCCAGCATTTT. The gene calls are TRBV27 and TRBJ1-5, with TRBD1 matching over 7 bases. The V gene's germline CDR1 is MNHEY and CDR2 SMNVEV (reference sequence). V gave up 5 bases and J gave up 3 bases; unmatched junction bases: 10. This CDR3 contains 16 residues.

The chain recombines TRBV9 with TRBJ1-2; D possibly corresponds to TRBD1 (5 bases). Trimming removed 1 base from V and 8 bases from J, with 12 bases in between. The germline V gene encodes CDR1 SGDLS and CDR2 YYNGEE. The CDR3 has 13 residues. CDR3 residues: CASSVRGGEGYTF. In DNA form, the CDR3 reads TGTGCCAGCAGCGTAAGGGGAGGGGAAGGCTACACCTTC.

V gene TRBV6-5 combines with J gene TRBJ2-1; 9 nucleotides agree with TRBD2. Trimming took 6 bases from V and 9 from J; bases not matched to a gene: 6. The CDR3 loop spans 13 amino acids. Germline CDR1 is MNHEY and CDR2 is SVGAGI. The CDR3 sequence: CASRYSGGGEQFF. The CDR3 nucleotides read TGTGCCAGCAGGTATAGCGGGGGAGGTGAGCAGTTCTTC.

The V gene is TRBV5-6, the J gene TRBJ2-1; 10 bases fit TRBD1. Germline V lookup: CDR1 SGHDT, CDR2 YYEEEE. With V trimmed by 2 bases and J by 10 bases, 9 bases remained unmatched. The CDR3 contains 15 residues. CDR3 sequence (DNA): TGTGCCAGCAGCTTCCGGGACAGGGGATCGTGGGAGCAGTTCTTC. Its translation: CASSFRDRGSWEQFF.

The rearrangement joins TRBV7-2 to TRBJ2-7, with D possibly TRBD1 on 5 matching bases. This CDR3 is built from 16 residues. The germline V gene has CDR1 SGHTA and CDR2 FQGNSA. V was trimmed by 4 bases and J by 0 bases, leaving 16 bases between them. The chain's CDR3 is CASSSTDRQYSYEQYF. The DNA of the CDR3 is TGTGCCAGCAGCTCAACAGACAGACAGTACTCCTACGAGCAGTACTTC.

This rearrangement joins TRBV11-2 to TRBJ2-5; 8 nucleotides line up with TRBD2. Germline CDR1 reads SGHAT; CDR2 reads FQNNGV. Germline trimming cut 3 bases from V and 4 bases from J; bases unmatched to any gene: 1. The CDR3 loop spans 13 amino acids. This chain's CDR3 is CASSLGLGETQYF. The CDR3 coding sequence is TGTGCCAGCAGCTTGGGACTAGGAGAGACCCAGTACTTC.

The chain joins TRBV10-3 to TRBJ2-2; 13 positions agree with TRBD2. The V and J ends lost 6 bases and 7 bases, in that order; junction bases with no gene match: 8. The germline V gene encodes CDR1 ENHRY and CDR2 SYGVKD. The CDR3 sequence is 16 residues long. In DNA form, the CDR3 reads TGTGCCATCAGCGGGACTAGCGGGATCCTCGGCGGGGAGCTGTTTTTT. It codes for CAISGTSGILGGELFF.

The chain is built from TRBV28 and TRBJ2-7; the D gene is possibly TRBD1 (6 bases). The germline gives CDR1 MDHEN, CDR2 SYDVKM. With 5 bases removed from V and 3 bases from J, the gap between germline ends came to 11 bases. This CDR3 has 13 residues. The DNA of the CDR3 is TGTGCCAGCAGTCGAGGGGGAATCTACGAGCAGTACTTC. This codes for CASSRGGIYEQYF.

The chain recombines TRBV7-9 with TRBJ2-1; 11 bases fit TRBD2. V was clipped by 5 bases and J by 5 bases; unmatched bases: 5. CDR3 length equals 15 residues. From germline, CDR1 is SEHNR and CDR2 FQNEAQ (reference sequence). The CDR3 loop is CASSPGTSGNNEQFF. The CDR3 DNA is TGTGCCAGCAGCCCCGGGACTAGCGGAAACAATGAGCAGTTCTTC.

In this sample, this clone turned up once. The chain combines TRBV30 with TRBJ2-5; the D gene is possibly TRBD2 (5 bases). The CDR3 is 14 residues long. Germline assignment: CDR1 GTSNPN and CDR2 SVGIG (reference sequence). The V end was cut by 2 bases, the J end by 2 bases, with 12 bases between. The DNA for the CDR3 is TGTGCCTGGAGTAAGCTAGCTGGGCAAGAGACCCAGTACTTC. Its translation is CAWSKLAGQETQYF.

V usage is TRBV7-7 and J usage is TRBJ2-7; the D is unclear. The CDR3 spans 15 residues. Germline V gives CDR1 SSHAT, CDR2 FNYEAQ (reference sequence). V was trimmed by 3 bases and J by 5 bases, leaving 17 bases between them. The CDR3 is CASSLPLGDTDEQYF. The CDR3 coding sequence is TGTGCCAGCAGCTTGCCACTGGGTGACACGGACGAGCAGTACTTC.

V is TRBV7-9 and J is TRBJ1-2; D perhaps matches TRBD1 (5 bases). The CDR3 is 13 residues long. Per germline, CDR1 SEHNR and CDR2 FQNEAQ (reference sequence). Trimming shortened V by 5 bases and J by 2 bases, and 9 bases separated the two germline ends. CDR3 DNA: TGTGCCAGCAGCGTCGGGGGAAACTATGGCTACACCTTC. Residues: CASSVGGNYGYTF.

The V gene is TRBV6-5, the J gene TRBJ2-2, with 10 bases fitting TRBD1. Germline V gives CDR1 MNHEY, CDR2 SVGAGI. J gave up 8 bases and V 10 bases, and 10 bases lay outside the gene matches. CDR3 length equals 14 residues. Here the CDR3 reads CATRWTGGVGELFF. In DNA, the CDR3 is TGTGCCACCAGATGGACAGGGGGGGTGGGGGAGCTGTTTTTT.

This chain links TRBV18 with TRBJ2-5; tentative D call: TRBD1 (6 bases). Germline CDR1 KGHSH, CDR2 LQKENI. V was shortened by 5 bases and J by 6 bases, with 10 bases between the two germline ends. The CDR3 length is 12 residues. The CDR3: CASSGDTQTQYF. The CDR3 nucleotides are TGTGCCAGCTCAGGGGACACTCAGACCCAGTACTTC.

This clone was observed a single time. The chain is built from TRBV19 and TRBJ1-5, with 7 bases that match TRBD1. The CDR3 is 15 residues long. With 7 bases clipped from V and 4 bases from J, the junction kept 10 bases outside the gene matches. Germline V lookup: CDR1 LNHDA, CDR2 SQIVND (reference sequence). The CDR3 sequence is CASTIGGQINQPQHF. The CDR3, as DNA: TGTGCCAGTACCATTGGGGGACAGATTAATCAGCCCCAGCATTTT.